A single sample is the source of the 17 T cell receptor beta chains below, sequenced in a study of T cells in Graves' hyperthyroidism and ophthalmopathy (dated by TCRdb to the late 2010s). The library was obtained by multiplex PCR. TCRdb shows the sequencer as Illumina HiSeq 2000. The TCR beta CDR3 regions were amplified from RNA transcripts. The TCR CDR3 was subjected to a first round of RT-PCR using the HTBI primer set and the Qiagen OneStep RT-PCR kit. The public reads were run again by TCRdb, first through fastp at Q25 and then through MiXCR, and only productive beta chains were kept. Identical CDR3 protein sequences are pooled into one entry, listed with their most common genes and DNA. The sample table contains hundreds of thousands of distinct CDR3 sequences; only one count was recorded for around 15% of them. The leading ten clones occupy 4% to 5.5% of the sample. The sequencing input was blood. The receptors derive from a woman in her 40s with Graves' ophthalmopathy.

This clonotype appeared a single time. The J gene is TRBJ2-5, the V gene TRBV6-1; D uncertain. Germline V gene data show CDR1 as MNHNS and CDR2 as SASEGT. The ends were cut back, 4 bases at V and 1 base at J, with 10 bases in the middle. This CDR3 contains 14 residues. This CDR3 is CASSVRAAQETQYF. The CDR3 DNA follows: TGTGCCAGCAGTGTCCGGGCCGCCCAAGAGACCCAGTACTTC.

This clonotype was counted at least ten times. The chain couples TRBV13 to TRBJ2-7; D unresolved. The CDR3 is 14 amino acids. The germline V gene encodes CDR1 PRHDT and CDR2 FYEKMQ (reference sequence). The V gene lost 2 bases and the J gene lost 5 bases, with 13 bases spanning the gap. CDR3 sequence reads: CASSLYREADEQYF. CDR3 coding DNA: TGTGCCAGCAGCTTATATCGTGAGGCAGACGAGCAGTACTTC.

This clonotype was recorded at least ten times. The chain links TRBV12-3 or TRBV12-4 to TRBJ2-5; either TRBD1 or TRBD2 may fit D (5 bases each). With 6 bases removed from V and 2 bases from J, the gap between germline ends came to 16 bases. The CDR3 is made up of 15 amino acids. The CDR3: CASRTSGRIQETQYF. CDR3 sequence (DNA): TGTGCCAGCAGGACTTCGGGGCGGATTCAAGAGACCCAGTACTTC.

This clonotype was recorded many times. The chain employs TRBV6-5 and TRBJ2-7; 9 positions match TRBD2. The trim removed 6 bases at V and 4 bases at J, leaving 10 bases unmatched. This CDR3 is 15 amino acids long. CDR1 is MNHEY, CDR2 SVGAGI, per germline. The CDR3 is CASSQGLASGYEQYF. In DNA form, the CDR3 reads TGTGCCAGCAGCCAAGGACTAGCGAGTGGTTACGAGCAGTACTTC.

This clonotype has a count of ten or more. The chain is built from TRBV28 and TRBJ1-1; D is perhaps TRBD1 (5 bases). The CDR3 runs to 15 residues. Germline V gives CDR1 MDHEN, CDR2 SYDVKM. V dropped 4 bases and J dropped 9 bases, with 21 bases sitting between them. The CDR3 here is CASSSPGTGNWKAFF. Written as DNA, the CDR3 is TGTGCCAGCAGTTCACCCGGGACCGGCAACTGGAAAGCTTTCTTT.

This clonotype was observed many times. This chain joins TRBV7-2 and TRBJ2-7; 7 bases are shared with TRBD1. The V segment lost 1 base and the J segment 3 bases; nucleotides outside the gene matches: 3. There are 14 residues in the CDR3. The V gene's germline CDR1 is SGHTA and CDR2 FQGNSA. The CDR3 region has the DNA TGTGCCAGCAGCTTAGGACAGGGAAACTACGAGCAGTACTTC. Its protein is CASSLGQGNYEQYF.

The chain couples TRBV24-1 to TRBJ2-1; 11 bases map to TRBD2. The V gene end was trimmed by 3 bases and the J gene end by 9 bases; junction bases not matched to a gene: 9. CDR1 and CDR2 from the germline V gene are KGHDR and SFDVKD. The CDR3 spans 16 residues. CDR3: CATSDPTSGSVGEQFF. CDR3 in DNA: TGTGCCACCAGTGATCCAACTAGCGGGAGTGTTGGTGAGCAGTTCTTC.

This clonotype came up a few times. This chain joins TRBV30 and TRBJ2-7, with 8 bases lining up with TRBD1. After removal of 3 bases from V and 6 bases from J, the junction contained 10 bases not matched to a gene. This CDR3 has 14 residues. Germline CDR1 GTSNPN, CDR2 SVGIG (reference sequence). The CDR3: CAWSPGAGGSEQYF. The CDR3 nucleotides read TGTGCCTGGAGCCCCGGGGCAGGGGGCTCCGAGCAGTACTTC.

In this sample, this clonotype turned up many times. V gene TRBV12-3 or TRBV12-4 combines with J gene TRBJ1-5; weak D call: TRBD1 (5 bases). Deletions cut 6 bases from V and 8 bases from J, with 14 bases between. The CDR3 covers 13 residues. CDR3 bases: TGTGCCAGCAGGGACTCAGGGTACGAGCCCCAGCATTTT. Protein product: CASRDSGYEPQHF.

This clonotype was seen ten or more times. The chain links TRBV6-5 to TRBJ1-6; D is possibly TRBD1 (6 bases). The germline gives CDR1 MNHEY, CDR2 SVGAGI. V was trimmed by 6 bases and J by 5 bases, leaving 14 bases between them. The length of the CDR3 is 15 residues. CDR3 nucleotide sequence: TGTGCCAGCAGCCCGACAGGACCCAATAATTCACCCCTCCACTTT. Translating gives CASSPTGPNNSPLHF.

This clonotype was counted at least ten times. This rearrangement joins TRBV6-1 to TRBJ2-2; TRBD2 is a possible D gene (5 bases). V was cut by 6 bases and J by 2 bases, with 16 bases left in between. The length of the CDR3 is 16 residues. Germline CDR1 MNHNS, CDR2 SASEGT. CDR3: CASRVLGDSNTGELFF. As DNA, the CDR3 is TGTGCCAGCAGGGTCCTGGGAGACTCCAACACCGGGGAGCTGTTTTTT.

This clonotype was seen repeatedly, ten times or more. This chain links TRBV6-5 with TRBJ2-2; tentatively, D is TRBD1 or TRBD2 (7 bases each). The CDR3 spans 15 residues. V shed 2 bases and J shed 5 bases, with 12 bases lying between them. The V gene's germline CDR1 is MNHEY and CDR2 SVGAGI. CDR3 nucleotides: TGTGCCAGCAGTTACGGCAGGGGGGGAACCGGGGAGCTGTTTTTT. It translates to CASSYGRGGTGELFF.

This clonotype has more than one count but fewer than ten. J is TRBJ2-7 and V is TRBV6-1, with D possibly matching TRBD1 (6 bases). Germline V CDR1 and CDR2: MNHNS, SASEGT. Trimming removed 2 bases from V and 3 bases from J, with 8 bases in between. The CDR3 has 13 residues. This CDR3 is CASSEPGVYEQYF. CDR3 bases: TGTGCCAGCAGTGAACCAGGGGTCTACGAGCAGTACTTC.

There are many counts of this clonotype. The V call is TRBV2, the J call TRBJ2-1; 11 positions agree with TRBD2. This CDR3 has 15 amino acids. The germline CDR1 and CDR2 sequences are SNHLY and FYNNEI. J was trimmed by 6 bases and V by 8 bases; bases with no gene match: 9. CDR3 nucleotides: TGTGCCAGCCGTCCTCCGGGACTAGCGGTCAATGAGCAGTTCTTC. It specifies CASRPPGLAVNEQFF.

This clonotype has at least ten counts. V and J are TRBV28 and TRBJ1-3, with TRBD1 as a possible D gene (6 bases). Germline lookup yields CDR1 MDHEN and CDR2 SYDVKM. Between the trimmed V and J ends, which lost 5 bases and 0 bases, there was a span of 14 bases. This CDR3 comprises 16 residues. The chain's CDR3 is CASSLAGDPSGNTIYF. Here the CDR3 DNA reads TGTGCCAGCAGTCTCGCAGGGGATCCCTCTGGAAACACCATATATTTT.

This clonotype was picked up a small number of times. This rearrangement joins TRBV5-1 to TRBJ2-7; 9 bases match TRBD1. The V gene's germline CDR1 is SGHRS and CDR2 YFSETQ. V was pared by 7 bases and J by 5 bases, with 10 bases of the junction left unmatched. The CDR3 totals 14 residues. This CDR3 is CASGDPNRGHEQYF. CDR3 coding DNA: TGCGCCAGCGGGGATCCGAACAGGGGGCACGAGCAGTACTTC.

The sample holds many counts of this clonotype. CDR3 sequence: CASSYTVQGAETQYF. The CDR3 bases are TGTGCCAGCAGTTACACCGTACAGGGGGCAGAGACCCAGTACTTC. The chain joins TRBV6-5 to TRBJ2-5, with TRBD1 identical over 9 bases. CDR3 size: 15 residues. Trimming at V came to 2 bases and at J to 4 bases, leaving 5 bases not matched to a gene. CDR1 and CDR2 from the germline V gene are MNHEY and SVGAGI.